Here is one T cell receptor (beta chain) with its context. Clones were sequenced by immunoSEQ multiplex PCR, and TCRdb holds only the in-frame ones, with some missing. The data hold about 100,000 clones, with roughly 87% observed a single time. These data are taken from a study of control samples from healthy donors and cancer patients. The CDR3 loop spans 15 amino acids. CDR1 and CDR2 (germline): MNHEY, SVGAGI. V gave up 4 bases and J gave up 7 bases; unmatched junction bases: 8. The sequence was collected from a woman in her forties or fifties in good health. The genes are TRBV6-5 and TRBJ1-3; TRBD1 matches at 9 bases. What was sequenced was blood. The CDR3, as DNA: TGTGCCAGCAGTTTGGACAGGGGATCAGGGAACACCATATATTTT. It translates to CASSLDRGSGNTIYF.